The present T cell receptor beta chain was sequenced within a study of OX40 agonist ivuxolimab in advanced cancers. Germline V gene sequence: CDR1 DFQATT, CDR2 SNEGSKA (reference sequence). CDR3 length: 11 residues. Points on this clone: The antigen is unknown.

Only in-frame clones appear in the TCRdb table, and some are missing; sequencing was by immunoSEQ multiplex PCR. The sample has 70,000 to 85,000 clones, more than 90% seen once. Study results and caveats: In the 0.1 to 3.0 mg/kg range, CD4+ and CD8+ blood T cells had expanded clonally by week 6.

The chain links TRBV20-1 to TRBJ1-1, with 9 bases fitting TRBD1. The sequence was collected from an adult with an advanced solid tumor such as melanoma, head and neck, liver or kidney cancer. Sequenced here: CD4+ or CD8+ T cells sorted from blood, sampled in a trial of the OX40 agonist ivuxolimab. The CDR3 sequence is CGTGLNTEAFF. Here the CDR3 DNA reads TGCGGGACAGGGCTGAACACTGAAGCTTTCTTT.